Each of the 5 T cell receptor beta chains below was sequenced from the same sample in a study of T-cell memory formation after mild COVID-19. One entry per CDR3 protein, called by TCRdb with MiXCR from the 5' RACE reads. The sample carries approximately 410,000 distinct CDR3 sequences, 23% recorded once. The sequenced sample consisted of PBMCs or a T cell subset sorted from them (not recorded which). The receptors here all came from an adult woman who had mild COVID-19 (a few samples of this study predate the infection). Cell type and time point are not known.

The genes are TRBV7-3 and TRBJ2-5; tentatively, D is TRBD1 or TRBD2 (5 bases each). There are 15 residues in the CDR3. V gave up 6 bases and J gave up 5 bases, with 19 bases separating them. Germline CDR1 SGHTA, CDR2 FQGTGA. CDR3 nucleotides: TGTGCCAGCAGTCCCGGGACCACAAGTTGGGAGACCCAGTACTTC. Translating it yields CASSPGTTSWETQYF.

This clonotype was detected ten times or more. The CDR3 loop reads CASSFDRATDTQYF. The CDR3 region has the DNA TGTGCCAGCAGCTTCGACAGGGCAACAGATACGCAGTATTTT. The V call is TRBV12-3 or TRBV12-4, the J call TRBJ2-3; 7 bases are shared with TRBD1. Unmatched junction bases numbered 6, after V lost 6 bases and J lost 3 bases. This CDR3 comprises 14 residues.

This clonotype came up many times. The V gene is TRBV12-3 or TRBV12-4, the J gene TRBJ1-3, with TRBD1 as a possible D gene (5 bases). CDR3 length: 15 amino acids. V was trimmed by 2 bases and J by 4 bases, leaving 12 bases between them. In DNA form, the CDR3 reads TGTGCCAGCAGTTTATGGGCAGGGCCCGGAAACACCATATATTTT. Its protein is CASSLWAGPGNTIYF.

This clonotype was counted only a few times. CDR3 region: CASSLGTFGEKLFF. The CDR3 DNA reads TGTGCCAGCAGCCTCGGGACGTTTGGTGAAAAACTGTTTTTT. The chain employs TRBV7-9 and TRBJ1-4, with a weak D call TRBD1 (5 bases). CDR3 size: 14 residues. CDR1 is SEHNR and CDR2 is FQNEAQ in the germline V gene (reference sequence). Deletions cut 5 bases from V and 7 bases from J, with 14 bases between.

This clonotype was recorded a few times. The V gene is TRBV18, the J gene TRBJ1-1, with D possibly TRBD1 on 6 matching bases. The CDR3 runs to 17 residues. Per germline, CDR1 KGHSH and CDR2 LQKENI. Trimming stripped 3 bases from V and 2 bases from J, with 19 bases between. In DNA, the CDR3 is TGTGCCAGCTCACCCCGTTCTCGTTGGGGGGCAAACACTGAAGCTTTCTTT. Encoded protein: CASSPRSRWGANTEAFF.